This TCR beta chain comes out of a study of cytomegalovirus exposure and HLA in healthy donors. Overall study results and limits: The study labeled under 200 TCR beta chains cytomegalovirus-associated. Owing to their indistinguishability, certain V segments, notably TRBV6-2 and TRBV6-3, were excluded.

Germline-derived CDR1 and CDR2 are SGHAT and FQNNGV. V was pared by 5 bases and J by 9 bases, with 12 bases between. The CDR3 is 12 residues long. Regarding this clone: Its target is unknown.

In the PCR, 60 Vbeta and 13 Jbeta primers were used. Sequenced by immunoSEQ multiplex PCR; TCRdb stores in-frame clones only, minus some. Among 200,000 or so clones listed, approximately 85% were seen once. The receptor comes from a woman between 50 and 59 years old in good health and CMV-seropositive. The sample comprised PBMCs. This chain uses TRBV11-2 with TRBJ2-3, with D perhaps matching TRBD1 (6 bases). The CDR3 sequence: CASSPQGDTQYF. CDR3 nucleotide sequence: TGTGCCAGCAGCCCACAGGGAGACACGCAGTATTTT.